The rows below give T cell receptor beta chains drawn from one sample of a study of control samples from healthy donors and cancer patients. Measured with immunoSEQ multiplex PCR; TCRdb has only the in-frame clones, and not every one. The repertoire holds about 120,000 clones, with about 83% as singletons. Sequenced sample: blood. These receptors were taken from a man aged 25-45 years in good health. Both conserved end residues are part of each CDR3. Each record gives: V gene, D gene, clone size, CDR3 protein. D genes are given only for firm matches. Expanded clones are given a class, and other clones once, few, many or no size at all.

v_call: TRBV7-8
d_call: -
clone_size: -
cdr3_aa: CASSLAQGQTEAFF

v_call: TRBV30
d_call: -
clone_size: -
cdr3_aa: CAWSPLGNSPLHF

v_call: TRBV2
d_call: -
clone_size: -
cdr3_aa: CASTRYDNTEAFF

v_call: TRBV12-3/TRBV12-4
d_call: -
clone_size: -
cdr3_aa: CASNKYTGELFF

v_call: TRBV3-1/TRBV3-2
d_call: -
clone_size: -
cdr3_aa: CASTSVGSYEQYF

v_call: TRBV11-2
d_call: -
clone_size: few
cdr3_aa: CASSVSLQDWAFF

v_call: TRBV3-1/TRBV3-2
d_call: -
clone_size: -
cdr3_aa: CASSQNGGNQPQHF

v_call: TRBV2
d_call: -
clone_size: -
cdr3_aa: CASSDSLSQYF

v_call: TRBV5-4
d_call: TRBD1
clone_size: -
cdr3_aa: CASSLGRGLSNTEAFF

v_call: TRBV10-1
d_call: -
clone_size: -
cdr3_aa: CASSEEGRYGYTF

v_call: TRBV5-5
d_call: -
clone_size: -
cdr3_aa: CASSLSDTQYF

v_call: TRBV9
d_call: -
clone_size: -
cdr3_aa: CASSVDWHTGELFF

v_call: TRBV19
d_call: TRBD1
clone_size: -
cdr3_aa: CASSIELDRRYEQYF

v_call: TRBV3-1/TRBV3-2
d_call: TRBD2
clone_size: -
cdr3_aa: CASSLGTSATDTQYF

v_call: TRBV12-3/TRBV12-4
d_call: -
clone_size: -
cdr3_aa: CASSFYQGYTF

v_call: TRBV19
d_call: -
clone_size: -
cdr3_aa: CASSIGGTGTFGYTF

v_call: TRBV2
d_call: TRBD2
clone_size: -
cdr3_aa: CASNPRAGGPNEQFF

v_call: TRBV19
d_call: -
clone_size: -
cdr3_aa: CASKWGDTEAFF

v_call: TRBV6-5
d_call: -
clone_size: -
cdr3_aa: CASRGRPNAEAFF

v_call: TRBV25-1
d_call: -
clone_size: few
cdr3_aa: CASSDGTTGNTIYF

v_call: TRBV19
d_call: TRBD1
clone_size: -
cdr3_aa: CASRRTGTSGYTF

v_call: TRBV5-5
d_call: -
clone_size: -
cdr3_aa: CATSGVLNTEAFF

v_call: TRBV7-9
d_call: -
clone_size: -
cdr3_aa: CASSSDGFNSPLHF

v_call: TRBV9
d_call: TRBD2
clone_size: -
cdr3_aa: CASSIFSGGAPDTQYF

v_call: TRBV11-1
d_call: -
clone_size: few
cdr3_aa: CASSPRGKNIQYF

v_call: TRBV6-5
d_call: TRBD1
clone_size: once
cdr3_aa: CASSYSKQGGSPLHF

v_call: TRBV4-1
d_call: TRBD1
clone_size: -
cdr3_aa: CASSRGQGYTGELFF

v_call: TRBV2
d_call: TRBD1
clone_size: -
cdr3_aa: CASHETGETEQFF

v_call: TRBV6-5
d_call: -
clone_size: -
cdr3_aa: CASSPTSGDGYTF

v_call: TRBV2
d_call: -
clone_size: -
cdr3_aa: CASSEKGNTEAFF

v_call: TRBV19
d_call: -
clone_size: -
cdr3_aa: CASSISIALQPQHF

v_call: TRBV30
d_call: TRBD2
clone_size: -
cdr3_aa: CAWQRGAADTQYF

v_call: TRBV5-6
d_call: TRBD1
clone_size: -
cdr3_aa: CASSFGTGHQPQHF

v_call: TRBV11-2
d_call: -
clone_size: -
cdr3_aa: CASSLAGQTIYTF

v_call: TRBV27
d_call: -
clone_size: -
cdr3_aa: CASRIALGEQFF

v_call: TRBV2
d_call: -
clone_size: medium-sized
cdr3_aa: CASQQGSGNTIYF

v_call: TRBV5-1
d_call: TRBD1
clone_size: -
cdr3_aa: CASGGKGAWEGTEAFF

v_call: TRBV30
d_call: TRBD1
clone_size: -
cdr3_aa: CAWSVTGGSEKLFF

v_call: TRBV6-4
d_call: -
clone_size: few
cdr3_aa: CASSGDSHNEQFF

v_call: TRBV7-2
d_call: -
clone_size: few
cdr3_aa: CASSFGETQYF

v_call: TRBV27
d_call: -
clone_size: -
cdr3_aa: CASSSRKGGNQPQHF

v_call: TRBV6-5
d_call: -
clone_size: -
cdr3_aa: CASTRRGTYNSPLHF

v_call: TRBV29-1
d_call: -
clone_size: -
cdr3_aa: CSVDHTNTGELFF

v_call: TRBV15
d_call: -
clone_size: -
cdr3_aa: CATSYRENQPQHF

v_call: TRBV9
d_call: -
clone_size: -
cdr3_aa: CASSDGLDQPQHF

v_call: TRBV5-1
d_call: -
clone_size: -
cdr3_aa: CASSPGLLLRDTEAFF

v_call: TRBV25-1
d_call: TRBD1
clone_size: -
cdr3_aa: CASSEPQGQGNQPQHF

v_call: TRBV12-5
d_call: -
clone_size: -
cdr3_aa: CASGPGGTQYF

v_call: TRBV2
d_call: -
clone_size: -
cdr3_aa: CASSWVGGSRETQYF

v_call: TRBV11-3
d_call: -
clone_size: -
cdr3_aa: CASSLDGQGAGYTF

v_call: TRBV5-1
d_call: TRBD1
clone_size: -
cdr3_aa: CASSSGQGAETQYF

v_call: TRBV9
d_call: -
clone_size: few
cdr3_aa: CASNQNTGPANTGELFF

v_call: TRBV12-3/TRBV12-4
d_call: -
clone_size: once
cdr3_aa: CASRPGTTEAFF

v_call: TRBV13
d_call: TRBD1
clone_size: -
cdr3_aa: CASSSGQGEYEQYF

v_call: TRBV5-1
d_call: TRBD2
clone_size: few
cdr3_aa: CASKALAGAYEQYF

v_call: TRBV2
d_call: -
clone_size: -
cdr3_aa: CASSGGTYGYTF

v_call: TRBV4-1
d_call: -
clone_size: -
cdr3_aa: CASSHPGTAREAFF

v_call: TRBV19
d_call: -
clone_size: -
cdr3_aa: CASSPGTARTADTQYF

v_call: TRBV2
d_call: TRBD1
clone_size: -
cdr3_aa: CASSLGQGPPYGYTF

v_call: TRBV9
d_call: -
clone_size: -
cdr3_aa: CASSSGGASTDTQYF